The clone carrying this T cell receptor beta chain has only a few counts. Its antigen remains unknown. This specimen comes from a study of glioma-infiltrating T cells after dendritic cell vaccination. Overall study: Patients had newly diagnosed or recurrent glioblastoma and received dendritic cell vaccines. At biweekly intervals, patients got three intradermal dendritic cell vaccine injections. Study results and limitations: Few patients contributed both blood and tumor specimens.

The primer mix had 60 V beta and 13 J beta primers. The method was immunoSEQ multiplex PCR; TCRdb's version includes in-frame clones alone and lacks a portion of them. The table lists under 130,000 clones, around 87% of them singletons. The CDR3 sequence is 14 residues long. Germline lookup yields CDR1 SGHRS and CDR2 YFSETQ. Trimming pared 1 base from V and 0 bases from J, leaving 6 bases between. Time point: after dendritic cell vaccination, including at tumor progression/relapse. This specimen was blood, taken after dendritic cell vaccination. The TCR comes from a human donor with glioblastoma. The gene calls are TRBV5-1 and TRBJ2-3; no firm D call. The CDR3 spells CASSLFHSTDTQYF. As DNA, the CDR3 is TGCGCCAGCAGCTTGTTCCATAGCACAGATACGCAGTATTTT. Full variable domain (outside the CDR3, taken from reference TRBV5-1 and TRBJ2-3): KAGVTQTPRYLIKTRGQQVTLSCSPISGHRSVSWYQQTPGQGLQFLFEYFSETQRNKGNFPGRFSGRQFSNSRSEMNVSTLELGDSALYLCASSLFHSTDTQYFGPGTRLTVL.